This note documents a single T cell receptor (beta chain) sequence. Its antigen is currently unknown. In the PCR, 60 Vbeta and 13 Jbeta primers were used. Method: immunoSEQ multiplex PCR; TCRdb's copy keeps in-frame clones and lacks some. The sample lists around 93,000 clones; under 85% were seen once. The length of the CDR3 is 17 residues. Trimming removed 10 bases from V and 3 bases from J; junction bases left unmatched: 13. Looked up from germline, CDR1 is LNHDA and CDR2 is SQIVND (reference sequence). Each donor was nominally healthy when sampled (though unrecorded immune exposures were likely). This entry is derived from a study of cytomegalovirus exposure and HLA in healthy donors. General study points: Association of fewer than 20,000 TCR beta sequences with HLA alleles was found at 0.05 false discovery rate in a later analysis. The investigators catalogued 150 to 200 TCR beta chains as cytomegalovirus-associated.

The source of this sequence is a woman aged 40 to 50 in good health and CMV-seronegative. The chain is built from TRBV19 and TRBJ1-4; 11 bases are a match to TRBD1. Sequencing input: PBMCs. CDR3 DNA: TGTGCCACTTCTTACCGGGACAGGGGGAGGCCTAATGAAAAACTGTTTTTT. Amino acid sequence: CATSYRDRGRPNEKLFF.